This passage covers 6 T cell receptor beta chains from one sample sequenced in a study of cytomegalovirus exposure and HLA in healthy donors. The PCR ran on 60 Vbeta and 13 Jbeta primers. The protocol was immunoSEQ multiplex PCR, while the TCRdb copy is restricted to in-frame clones and leaves out a portion. The sample carries about 90,000 clones, about 66% recorded once. Sequences were obtained from PBMCs. Every receptor here comes from a woman between 50 and 59 years old in good health and CMV-seropositive.

This clone was picked up a small number of times. The DNA of the CDR3 is TGTGCCAGCAGCTTCGGACAGGGAAGATATGGCTACACCTTC. This codes for CASSFGQGRYGYTF. This chain connects TRBV11-1 to TRBJ1-2; 8 positions match TRBD1. CDR3 length: 14 amino acids. The V segment lost 3 bases and the J segment 5 bases; nucleotides outside the gene matches: 5. Germline CDR1 and CDR2: SGHAT and FQDESV (reference sequence).

This clone was counted between two and nine times. The chain couples TRBV5-4 to TRBJ1-6, with unresolved D. Trimming stripped 4 bases from V and 7 bases from J, with 18 bases between. CDR1 is SGHNT, CDR2 YYREEE, per germline (reference sequence). This CDR3 has 16 amino acids. The CDR3 DNA sequence: TGTGCCAGCAGCCTCGTAGTTACGGGAGGAAATTCACCCCTCCACTTT. Its translation is CASSLVVTGGNSPLHF.

This clone was counted a few times. The chain employs TRBV5-1 and TRBJ2-7; 8 bases are shared with TRBD1. V gave up 7 bases and J gave up 6 bases; unmatched junction bases: 9. This CDR3 is built from 13 residues. The germline V gene has CDR1 SGHRS and CDR2 YFSETQ. For the CDR3, the DNA is TGCGCCAGCGCAGGGGGCCTCATATCCGAGCAGTACTTC. It is translated as CASAGGLISEQYF.

This clone was found a few times. The chain recombines TRBV28 with TRBJ2-7; D is possibly TRBD1 (6 bases). CDR3 length: 17 residues. V shed 3 bases and J shed 6 bases, with 24 bases lying between them. The germline V gene has CDR1 MDHEN and CDR2 SYDVKM. In DNA, the CDR3 is TGTGCCAGCAGTTTCTTAGGCCAGCAACTCAAGGGGGTCGAGCAGTACTTC. Protein: CASSFLGQQLKGVEQYF.

This chain links TRBV11-1 with TRBJ2-2, with D possibly matching TRBD1 (6 bases). CDR3 length: 15 amino acids. Per the germline V gene, CDR1 is SGHAT and CDR2 is FQDESV (reference sequence). The V end was cut by 5 bases, the J end by 5 bases, with 15 bases between. CDR3 nucleotide sequence: TGTGCCAGCAGCGTCACAGGGTCGGGGACCGGGGAGCTGTTTTTT. Amino acid sequence: CASSVTGSGTGELFF.

DNA for the CDR3: TGTGCCAGCACCTCAGGGGGGTTAGGAAACACCATATATTTT. It specifies CASTSGGLGNTIYF. This chain uses TRBV28 with TRBJ1-3; the match to TRBD1 covers 7 bases. Germline trimming cut 7 bases from V and 4 bases from J; bases unmatched to any gene: 7. This CDR3 is built from 14 residues. Germline V CDR1 and CDR2: MDHEN, SYDVKM.